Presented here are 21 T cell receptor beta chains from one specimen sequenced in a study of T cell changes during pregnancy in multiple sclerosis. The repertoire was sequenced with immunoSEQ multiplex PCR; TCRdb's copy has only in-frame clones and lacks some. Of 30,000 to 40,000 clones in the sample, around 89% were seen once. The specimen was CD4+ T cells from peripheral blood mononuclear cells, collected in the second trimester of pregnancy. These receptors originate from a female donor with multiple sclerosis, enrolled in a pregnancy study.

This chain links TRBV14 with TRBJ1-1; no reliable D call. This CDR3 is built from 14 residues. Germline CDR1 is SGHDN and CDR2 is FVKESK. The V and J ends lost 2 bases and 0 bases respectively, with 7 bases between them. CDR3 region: CASSQPGMNTEAFF. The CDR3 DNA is TGTGCCAGCAGCCAACCCGGGATGAACACTGAAGCTTTCTTT.

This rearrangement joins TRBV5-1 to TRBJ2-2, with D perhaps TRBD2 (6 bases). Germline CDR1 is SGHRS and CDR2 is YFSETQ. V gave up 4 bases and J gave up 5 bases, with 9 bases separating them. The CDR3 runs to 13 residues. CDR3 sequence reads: CASSILATGELFF. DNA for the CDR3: TGCGCCAGCAGCATACTAGCAACCGGGGAGCTGTTTTTT.

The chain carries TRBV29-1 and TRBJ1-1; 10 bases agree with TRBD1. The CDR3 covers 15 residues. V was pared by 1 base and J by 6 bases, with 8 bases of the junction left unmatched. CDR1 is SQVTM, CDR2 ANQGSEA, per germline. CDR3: CSVEARTGGWSEAFF. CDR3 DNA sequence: TGCAGCGTTGAAGCCCGGACAGGGGGATGGTCTGAAGCTTTCTTT.

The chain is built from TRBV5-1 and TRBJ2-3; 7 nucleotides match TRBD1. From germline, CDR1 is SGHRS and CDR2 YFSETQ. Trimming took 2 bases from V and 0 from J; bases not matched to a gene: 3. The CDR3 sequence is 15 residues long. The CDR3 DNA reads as TGCGCCAGCAGCTTTGGACAGGTTAGCACAGATACGCAGTATTTT. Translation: CASSFGQVSTDTQYF.

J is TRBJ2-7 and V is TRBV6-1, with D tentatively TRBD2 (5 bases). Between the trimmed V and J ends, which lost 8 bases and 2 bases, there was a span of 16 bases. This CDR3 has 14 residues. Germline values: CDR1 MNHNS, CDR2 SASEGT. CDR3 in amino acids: CASPAAGLPYEQYF. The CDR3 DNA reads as TGTGCCAGCCCGGCCGCAGGACTTCCCTACGAGCAGTACTTC.

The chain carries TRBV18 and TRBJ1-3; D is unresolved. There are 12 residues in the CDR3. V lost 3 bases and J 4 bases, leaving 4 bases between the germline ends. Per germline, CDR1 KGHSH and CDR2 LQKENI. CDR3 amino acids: CASSPSGNTIYF. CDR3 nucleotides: TGTGCCAGCTCACCGAGCGGAAACACCATATATTTT.

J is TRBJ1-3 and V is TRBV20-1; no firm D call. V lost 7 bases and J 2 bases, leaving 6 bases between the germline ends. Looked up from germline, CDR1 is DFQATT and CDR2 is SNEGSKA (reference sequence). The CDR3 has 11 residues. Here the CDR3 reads CSGLTGNTIYF. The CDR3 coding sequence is TGCAGTGGGCTGACTGGAAACACCATATATTTT.

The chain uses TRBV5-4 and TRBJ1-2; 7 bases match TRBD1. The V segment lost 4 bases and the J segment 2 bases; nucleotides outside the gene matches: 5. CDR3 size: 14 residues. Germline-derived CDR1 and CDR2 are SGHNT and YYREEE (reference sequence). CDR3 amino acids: CASSLVGQNYGYTF. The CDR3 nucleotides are TGTGCCAGCAGCCTAGTGGGACAGAACTATGGCTACACCTTC.

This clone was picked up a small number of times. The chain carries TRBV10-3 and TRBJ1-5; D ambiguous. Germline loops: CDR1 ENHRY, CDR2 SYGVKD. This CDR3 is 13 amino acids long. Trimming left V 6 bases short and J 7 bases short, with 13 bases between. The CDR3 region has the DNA TGTGCCATCAGCAGTCAGGTCTGGCAGCCCCAGCATTTT. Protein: CAISSQVWQPQHF.

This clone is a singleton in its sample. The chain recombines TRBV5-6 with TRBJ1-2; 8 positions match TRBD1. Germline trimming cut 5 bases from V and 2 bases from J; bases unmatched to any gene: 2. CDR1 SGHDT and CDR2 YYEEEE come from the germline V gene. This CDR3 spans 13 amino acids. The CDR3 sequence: CASRRQGNYGYTF. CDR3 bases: TGTGCCAGCAGGAGACAGGGGAACTATGGCTACACCTTC.

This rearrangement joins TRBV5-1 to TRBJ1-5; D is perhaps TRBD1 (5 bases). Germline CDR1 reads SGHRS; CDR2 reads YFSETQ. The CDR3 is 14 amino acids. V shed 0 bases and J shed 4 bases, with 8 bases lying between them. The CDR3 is CASSLGQPNQPQHF. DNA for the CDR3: TGCGCCAGCAGCTTGGGACAGCCTAATCAGCCCCAGCATTTT. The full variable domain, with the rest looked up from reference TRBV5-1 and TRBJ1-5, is KAGVTQTPRYLIKTRGQQVTLSCSPISGHRSVSWYQQTPGQGLQFLFEYFSETQRNKGNFPGRFSGRQFSNSRSEMNVSTLELGDSALYLCASSLGQPNQPQHFGDGTRLSIL.

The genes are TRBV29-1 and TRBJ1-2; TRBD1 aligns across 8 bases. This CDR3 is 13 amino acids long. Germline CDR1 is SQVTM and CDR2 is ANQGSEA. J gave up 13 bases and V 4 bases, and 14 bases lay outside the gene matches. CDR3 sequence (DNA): TGCAGCGTTGGCTTCCCGGGGACAGGCCAGTCCACCTTC. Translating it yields CSVGFPGTGQSTF. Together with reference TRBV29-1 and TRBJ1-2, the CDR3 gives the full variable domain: SAVISQKPSRDICQRGTSLTIQCQVDSQVTMMFWYRQQPGQSLTLIATANQGSEATYESGFVIDKFPISRPNLTFSTLTVSNMSPEDSSIYLCSVGFPGTGQSTFGSGTRLTVV.

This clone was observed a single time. CDR3 loop: CASRLGGSPHEQYF. The CDR3 DNA is TGTGCCAGCAGACTTGGCGGGAGTCCCCACGAGCAGTACTTC. The chain links TRBV28 to TRBJ2-7, with 7 bases identical to TRBD2. Germline assignment: CDR1 MDHEN and CDR2 SYDVKM. CDR3 size: 14 residues. The junction had 10 bases not matched to a gene; V was cut back by 6 bases and J by 5 bases.

CDR3 sequence: CASSFIGPGGGNTIYF. DNA for the CDR3: TGTGCCAGCAGTTTTATCGGTCCGGGGGGTGGAAACACCATATATTTT. This rearrangement joins TRBV28 to TRBJ1-3; the D gene is possibly TRBD1 (5 bases). Deletions cut 3 bases from V and 3 bases from J, with 15 bases between. Germline V CDR1 and CDR2: MDHEN, SYDVKM. The CDR3 runs 16 residues.

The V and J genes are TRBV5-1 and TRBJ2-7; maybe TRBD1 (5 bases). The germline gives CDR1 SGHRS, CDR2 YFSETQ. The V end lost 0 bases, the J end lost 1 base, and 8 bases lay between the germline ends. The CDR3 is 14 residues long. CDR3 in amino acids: CASSLEGKSYEQYF. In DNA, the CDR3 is TGCGCCAGCAGCTTGGAGGGGAAGTCCTACGAGCAGTACTTC.

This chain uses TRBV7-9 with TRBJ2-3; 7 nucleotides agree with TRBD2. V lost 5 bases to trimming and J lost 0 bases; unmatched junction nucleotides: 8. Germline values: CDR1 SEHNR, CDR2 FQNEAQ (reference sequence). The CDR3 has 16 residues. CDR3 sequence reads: CASSRRGGLSTDTQYF. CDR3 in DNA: TGTGCCAGCAGCCGTCGCGGGGGACTGAGCACAGATACGCAGTATTTT.

Written as DNA, the CDR3 is TGTGCCAGCAGCCAATTACTAGCGGGCGTCTCCTACAATGAGCAGTTCTTC. Its translation: CASSQLLAGVSYNEQFF. The chain combines TRBV4-2 with TRBJ2-1; TRBD2 agrees at 9 bases. CDR1 and CDR2 from the germline V gene are LGHNA and YNFKEQ. J lost 0 bases, V lost 2 bases, and 5 bases had no gene match. This CDR3 comprises 17 residues.

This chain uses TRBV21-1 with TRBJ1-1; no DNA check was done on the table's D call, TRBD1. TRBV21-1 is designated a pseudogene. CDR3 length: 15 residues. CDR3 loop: CASSKVGSLNTEAFF. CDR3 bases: TGTGCCAGCAGCAAAGTGGGCAGCCTGAACACTGAAGCTTTCTTT.

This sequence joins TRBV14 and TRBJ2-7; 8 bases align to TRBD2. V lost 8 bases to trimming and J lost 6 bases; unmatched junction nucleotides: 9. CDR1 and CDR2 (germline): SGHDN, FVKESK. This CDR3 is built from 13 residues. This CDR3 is CASARGGRLEQYF. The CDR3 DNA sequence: TGTGCCAGCGCAAGGGGCGGGAGGCTCGAGCAGTACTTC.

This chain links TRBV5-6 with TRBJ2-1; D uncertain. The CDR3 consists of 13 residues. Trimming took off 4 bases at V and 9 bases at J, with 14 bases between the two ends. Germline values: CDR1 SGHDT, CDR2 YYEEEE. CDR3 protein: CASSPSVFREQFF. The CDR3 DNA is TGTGCCAGCAGCCCGTCTGTATTTCGTGAGCAGTTCTTC.

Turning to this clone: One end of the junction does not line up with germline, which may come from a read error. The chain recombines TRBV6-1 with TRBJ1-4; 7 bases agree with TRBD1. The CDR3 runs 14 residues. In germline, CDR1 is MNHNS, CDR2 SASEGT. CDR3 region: CASSVRTGLGKLFF. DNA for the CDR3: TGTGCCAGCAGTGTTAGGACAGGTCTCGGAAAACTATTTTTT.